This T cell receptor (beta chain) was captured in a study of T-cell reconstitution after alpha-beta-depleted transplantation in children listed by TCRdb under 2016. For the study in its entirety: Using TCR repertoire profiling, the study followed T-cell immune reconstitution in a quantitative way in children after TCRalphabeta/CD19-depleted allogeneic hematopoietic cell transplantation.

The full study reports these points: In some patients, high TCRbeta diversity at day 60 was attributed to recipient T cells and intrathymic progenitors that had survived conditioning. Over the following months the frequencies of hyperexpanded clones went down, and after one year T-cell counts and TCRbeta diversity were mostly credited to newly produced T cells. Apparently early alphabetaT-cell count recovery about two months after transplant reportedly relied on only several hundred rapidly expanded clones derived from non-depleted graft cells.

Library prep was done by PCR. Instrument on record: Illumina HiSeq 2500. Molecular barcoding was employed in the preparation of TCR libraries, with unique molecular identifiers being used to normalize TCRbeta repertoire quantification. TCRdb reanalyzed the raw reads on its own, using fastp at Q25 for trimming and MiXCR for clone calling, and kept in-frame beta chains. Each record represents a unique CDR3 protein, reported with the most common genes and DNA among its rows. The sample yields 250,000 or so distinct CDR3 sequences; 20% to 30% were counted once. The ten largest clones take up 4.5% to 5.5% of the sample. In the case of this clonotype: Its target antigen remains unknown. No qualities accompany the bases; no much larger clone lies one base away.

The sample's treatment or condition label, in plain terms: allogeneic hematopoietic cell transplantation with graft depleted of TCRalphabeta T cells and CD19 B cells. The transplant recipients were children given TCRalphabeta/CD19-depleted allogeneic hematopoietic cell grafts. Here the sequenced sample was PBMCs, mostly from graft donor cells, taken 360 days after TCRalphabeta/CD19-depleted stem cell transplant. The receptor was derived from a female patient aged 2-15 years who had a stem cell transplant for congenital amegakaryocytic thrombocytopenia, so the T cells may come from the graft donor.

The CDR3 amino acid sequence is: CAWSVGGAQHF. The sequenced DNA: TGTGCCTGGAGTGTAGGTGGGGCCCAGCATTTT. The receptor chain draws on TRBV30 and TRBJ1-5; the D gene cannot be resolved reliably. Looking up the germline V gene (reference sequence) yields CDR1 GTSNPN and CDR2 SVGIG. Trimming removed 0 bases from V and 11 bases from J, leaving 8 bases between the germline ends. The CDR3 runs 11 amino acids, cysteine and phenylalanine included. Solely the CDR3 DNA is kept, with 33 bases framed from the first base.